These T cell receptor beta chains were read from a single sample in a study of shared clonotypes between healthy human individuals. Data came from immunoSEQ multiplex PCR; TCRdb stores just in-frame clones and leaves some out. The repertoire holds about 510,000 clones, with roughly 95% as singletons. Sequenced sample: naive CD4+ T cells sorted from blood. All receptors derive from a woman in her 30s in good health. The CDR3 runs from the conserved cysteine through the conserved F or W. D genes are given only for firm matches. Size tells how often a clone was seen (once, few, many) or the class of an expanded clone, and some rows leave it out.

abundance	j_gene	d_gene	v_gene	CDR3aa	CDR3nt
-	TRBJ1-6	-	TRBV28	CASSYGTAKSPLHF	TGTGCCAGCAGTTATGGCACAGCGAAGTCACCCCTCCACTTT
-	TRBJ2-7	-	TRBV7-9	CASSLTDSPLGQYF	TGTGCCAGCAGCTTGACTGACAGCCCTCTCGGGCAGTACTTC
-	TRBJ2-7	TRBD2	TRBV18	CASSPKGLADEQYF	TGTGCCAGCTCACCTAAGGGACTAGCAGACGAGCAGTACTTC
-	TRBJ1-4	TRBD1	TRBV6-5	CASSPSTGASEKLFF	TGTGCCAGCAGTCCCTCCACAGGGGCGTCTGAAAAACTGTTTTTT
-	TRBJ2-1	-	TRBV6-1	CASRRLEIHNEQFF	TGTGCCAGCAGGAGACTAGAGATCCACAATGAGCAGTTCTTC
-	TRBJ2-7	TRBD2	TRBV7-8	CASSTGLAGPYEQYF	TGTGCCAGCAGCACGGGACTAGCGGGCCCCTACGAGCAGTACTTC
once	TRBJ1-1	-	TRBV7-9	CASSTRNTEAFF	TGTGCCAGCAGCACCCGGAACACTGAAGCTTTCTTT
-	TRBJ2-5	TRBD2	TRBV2	CASTGGSIKETQYF	TGTGCCAGCACGGGAGGGTCCATAAAAGAGACCCAGTACTTC
-	TRBJ1-6	TRBD1	TRBV7-9	CASSSGGDSPLHF	TGTGCCAGCAGCTCAGGGGGGGATTCACCCCTCCACTTT
-	TRBJ2-5	-	TRBV7-8	CASSLPGLERETQYF	TGTGCCAGCAGCTTACCCGGCCTGGAGAGGGAGACCCAGTACTTC
once	TRBJ2-7	-	TRBV28	CASSFSGHSYEQYF	TGTGCCAGCAGTTTCAGCGGCCACTCCTACGAGCAGTACTTC
-	TRBJ1-3	TRBD1	TRBV28	CASSSPATGEGNTIYF	TGTGCCAGCAGTTCCCCCGCTACAGGGGAGGGAAACACCATATATTTT
-	TRBJ2-7	-	TRBV6-1	CASSEAEGAGSSYEQYF	TGTGCCAGCAGTGAAGCGGAGGGGGCCGGTAGCTCCTACGAGCAGTACTTC
once	TRBJ1-2	-	TRBV28	CASSLSVAEANYGYTF	TGTGCCAGCAGTTTGTCCGTGGCAGAAGCTAACTATGGCTACACCTTC
-	TRBJ2-7	TRBD2	TRBV29-1	CSVVKPSGYYEQYF	TGCAGCGTTGTTAAGCCTAGCGGGTATTACGAGCAGTACTTC
-	TRBJ2-7	-	TRBV29-1	CSVPRSSGSPCEQYF	TGCAGCGTTCCTCGATCTTCTGGGTCTCCGTGCGAGCAGTACTTC
once	TRBJ2-1	-	TRBV11-2	CASSPSPTSPNSYNEQFF	TGTGCCAGCAGCCCTTCACCTACTAGCCCGAACTCCTACAATGAGCAGTTCTTC
-	TRBJ2-2	-	TRBV4-1	CASSLIPGDDLNTGELFF	TGCGCCAGCAGCCTTATCCCCGGGGATGACCTGAACACCGGGGAGCTGTTTTTT
-	TRBJ1-4	-	TRBV7-3	CASSLGPLEKLFF	TGTGCCAGCAGCTTAGGTCCTTTGGAAAAACTGTTTTTT
-	TRBJ2-7	TRBD1	TRBV25-1	CASSDGSGGRHEQYF	TGTGCCAGCAGTGATGGGTCAGGGGGCCGACACGAGCAGTACTTC
-	TRBJ2-3	TRBD2	TRBV28	CASSLGGAGSTDTQYF	TGTGCCAGCAGTTTAGGAGGAGCGGGGAGCACAGATACGCAGTATTTT
-	TRBJ2-5	-	TRBV9	CASSVDVRPRETQYF	TGTGCCAGCAGCGTAGATGTCAGGCCAAGGGAGACCCAGTACTTC
-	TRBJ2-6	-	TRBV7-2	CASSLNGAIPGGANVLTF	TGTGCCAGCAGCTTAAATGGCGCCATCCCAGGCGGGGCCAACGTCCTGACTTTC
-	TRBJ2-2	-	TRBV7-5	CASSPGRGLTGELFF	TGTGCCAGCAGCCCAGGGCGGGGGCTCACCGGGGAGCTGTTTTTT
-	TRBJ1-6	-	TRBV29-1	CSVAADASYNSPLHF	TGCAGCGTTGCGGCGGACGCCTCCTATAATTCACCCCTCCACTTT
-	TRBJ2-7	-	TRBV13	CASSLGGGNYEQYF	TGTGCCAGCAGCTTAGGCGGCGGAAACTACGAGCAGTACTTC
-	TRBJ2-7	-	TRBV5-1	CASSRDGTYEQYF	TGCGCCAGCAGCCGGGACGGTACCTACGAGCAGTACTTC
-	TRBJ2-3	-	TRBV9	CASSVLSGTPLSTDTQYF	TGTGCCAGCAGCGTACTTTCTGGGACACCACTTAGCACAGATACGCAGTATTTT
-	TRBJ2-5	TRBD2	TRBV28	CASNSRGGVPRSTQYF	TGTGCCAGCAACTCCCGGGGAGGGGTCCCCCGTTCCACCCAGTACTTC
-	TRBJ2-7	-	TRBV7-2	CASSLAPTGVSSYEQYF	TGTGCCAGCAGCTTAGCCCCAACGGGGGTGTCGTCCTACGAGCAGTACTTC
-	TRBJ2-7	-	TRBV18	CASSPGTQSSYEQYF	TGTGCCAGCTCACCGGGAACGCAGAGCTCCTACGAGCAGTACTTC
-	TRBJ1-3	-	TRBV19	CASSPSGKFSGNTIYF	TGTGCCAGTAGTCCCTCGGGAAAGTTCTCTGGAAACACCATATATTTT
-	TRBJ2-1	TRBD1	TRBV7-3	CASSLLEQGTEQFF	TGTGCCAGCAGCTTACTTGAACAGGGGACTGAGCAGTTCTTC
-	TRBJ2-7	TRBD1	TRBV18	CASSPPGQSSYEQYF	TGTGCCAGCTCACCCCCGGGACAGAGCTCCTACGAGCAGTACTTC
-	TRBJ1-4	-	TRBV28	CASSFPAGLDNNEKLFF	TGTGCCAGCAGTTTCCCCGCAGGACTCGATAATAATGAAAAACTGTTTTTT
-	TRBJ2-2	-	TRBV19	CASSIDLYTGELFF	TGTGCCAGTAGTATAGATCTGTACACCGGGGAGCTGTTTTTT
-	TRBJ1-2	TRBD1	TRBV7-9	CASSSTGTGGFGYTF	TGTGCCAGCAGCTCTACCGGGACAGGGGGCTTTGGCTACACCTTC
-	TRBJ1-4	-	TRBV28	CASSETRTTEKLFF	TGTGCCAGCAGTGAGACTAGGACGACTGAAAAACTGTTTTTT
-	TRBJ2-7	TRBD1	TRBV28	CASSWDRAYEQYF	TGTGCCAGCAGTTGGGACAGAGCCTACGAGCAGTACTTC
-	TRBJ1-2	-	TRBV5-6	CASSLASGVNYGYTF	TGTGCCAGCAGCTTGGCGTCAGGAGTTAACTATGGCTACACCTTC
-	TRBJ1-1	-	TRBV11-2	CATSRFGTEAFF	TGTGCCACCAGCAGGTTCGGAACTGAAGCTTTCTTT
-	TRBJ2-1	TRBD2	TRBV2	CASSEDSGGYNEQFF	TGTGCCAGCAGTGAAGATAGCGGGGGGTACAATGAGCAGTTCTTC
-	TRBJ2-5	-	TRBV27	CASAEGRGKETQYF	TGTGCCAGCGCTGAGGGCAGGGGAAAAGAGACCCAGTACTTC
-	TRBJ2-7	TRBD2	TRBV9	CASSRPGEGREQYF	TGTGCCAGCAGTCGGCCCGGGGAGGGTCGCGAGCAGTACTTC
-	TRBJ2-6	-	TRBV18	CASSPTGQFPGANVLTF	TGTGCCAGCTCACCTACTGGACAGTTTCCTGGGGCCAACGTCCTGACTTTC
-	TRBJ2-1	-	TRBV6-1	CASSRGGTPYNEQFF	TGTGCCAGCAGTAGGGGCGGGACGCCTTACAATGAGCAGTTCTTC
-	TRBJ2-3	-	TRBV15	CATSRGSPRQDTQYF	TGTGCCACCAGCAGGGGAAGTCCGAGGCAGGATACGCAGTATTTT